This TCR beta chain is drawn from a study of OX40 agonist ivuxolimab in advanced cancers. This CDR3 has 11 residues. V gave up 1 base and J gave up 8 bases, with 6 bases separating them. CDR1 is SGHRS, CDR2 YFSETQ, per germline. Generated by immunoSEQ multiplex PCR, the TCRdb table keeps only in-frame clones and is missing some. In the table there are approximately 82,000 clones, approximately 95% of which are singletons. The sequence came from an adult with an advanced solid tumor such as melanoma, head and neck, liver or kidney cancer. The source material was CD4+ or CD8+ T cells sorted from blood, sampled in a trial of the OX40 agonist ivuxolimab. V usage is TRBV5-1 and J usage is TRBJ1-1, with D possibly matching TRBD1 (6 bases). CDR3 sequence reads: CASSLTGEAFF. CDR3 DNA: TGCGCCAGCAGCTTGACAGGGGAAGCTTTCTTT.